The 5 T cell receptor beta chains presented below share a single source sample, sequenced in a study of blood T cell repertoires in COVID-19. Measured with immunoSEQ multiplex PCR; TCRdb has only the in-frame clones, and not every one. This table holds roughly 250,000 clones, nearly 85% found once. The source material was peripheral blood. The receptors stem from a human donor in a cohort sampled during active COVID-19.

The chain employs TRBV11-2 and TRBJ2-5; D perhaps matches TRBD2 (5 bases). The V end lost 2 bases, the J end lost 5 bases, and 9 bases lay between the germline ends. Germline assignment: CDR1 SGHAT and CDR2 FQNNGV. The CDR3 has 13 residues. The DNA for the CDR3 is TGTGCCAGCAGCTTAACGCGGGTGGAGACCCAGTACTTC. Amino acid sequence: CASSLTRVETQYF.

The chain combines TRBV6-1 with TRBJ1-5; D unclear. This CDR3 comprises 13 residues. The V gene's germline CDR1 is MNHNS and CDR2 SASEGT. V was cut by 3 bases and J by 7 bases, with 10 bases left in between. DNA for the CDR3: TGTGCCAGCAGTGATGTGGTCGGGCAGCCCCAGCATTTT. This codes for CASSDVVGQPQHF.

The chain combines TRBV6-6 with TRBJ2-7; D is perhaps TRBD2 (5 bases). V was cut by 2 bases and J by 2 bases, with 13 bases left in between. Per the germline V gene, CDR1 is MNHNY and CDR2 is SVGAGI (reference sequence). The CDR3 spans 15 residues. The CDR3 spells CASSYIRTLTYEQYF. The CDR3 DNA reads TGTGCCAGCAGTTACATTAGGACTTTGACCTACGAGCAGTACTTC.

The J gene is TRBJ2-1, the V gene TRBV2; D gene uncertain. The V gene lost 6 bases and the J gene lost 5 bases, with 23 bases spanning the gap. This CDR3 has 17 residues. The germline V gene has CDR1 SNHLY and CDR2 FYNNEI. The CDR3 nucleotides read TGTGCCAGCAGATTGTGGGCTCAAACCACACCCGACAATGAGCAGTTCTTC. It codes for CASRLWAQTTPDNEQFF.

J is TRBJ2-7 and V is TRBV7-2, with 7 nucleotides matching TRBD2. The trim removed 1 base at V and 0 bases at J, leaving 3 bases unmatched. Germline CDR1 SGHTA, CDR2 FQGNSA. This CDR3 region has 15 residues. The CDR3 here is CASSLGLAASYEQYF. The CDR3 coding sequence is TGTGCCAGCAGCTTAGGGCTAGCGGCCTCCTACGAGCAGTACTTC.